This passage covers 25 T cell receptor beta chains from one sample sequenced in a study of OX40 agonist ivuxolimab in advanced cancers. Libraries were constructed by the immunoSEQ multiplex PCR assay. TCRdb carries this immuneACCESS record with in-frame sequences only. Its versions omit some clonotypes, under half of them owing to an unresolved V gene in the studies checked, with the rest unexplained. The sample table holds tens of thousands of clones, of which approximately 84% were seen once. The top ten clonotypes cover approximately 15% of the sample. Sequencing used CD4+ or CD8+ T cells sorted from blood, obtained in a trial of the OX40 agonist ivuxolimab. The receptor set was obtained from an adult with an advanced solid tumor such as melanoma, head and neck, liver or kidney cancer.

This rearrangement joins TRBV7-3 to TRBJ2-3; 7 bases match TRBD1. The germline gives CDR1 SGHTA, CDR2 FQGTGA. There are 15 residues in the CDR3. V trimming: 5 bases; J trimming: 2 bases; junction bases outside the gene matches: 7. This chain's CDR3 is CASSRDRAYTDTQYF. The CDR3 DNA is TGTGCCAGCAGCCGCGACAGGGCCTACACAGATACGCAGTATTTT.

The gene calls are TRBV7-9 and TRBJ1-1; no clear D gene. Germline lookup yields CDR1 SEHNR and CDR2 FQNEAQ (reference sequence). This CDR3 is built from 11 residues. Trimming removed 3 bases from V and 12 bases from J, with 11 bases in between. CDR3 loop: CASSFEPAPFF. In DNA, the CDR3 is TGTGCCAGCAGCTTCGAACCCGCTCCTTTCTTT.

The gene calls are TRBV6-5 and TRBJ1-1, with D hard to call. Germline CDR1 and CDR2: MNHEY and SVGAGI. This CDR3 region has 15 residues. The germline V and J ends were trimmed by 0 bases and 0 bases, with 8 bases remaining between them. The CDR3 DNA is TGTGCCAGCAGTTACTCGACATCTATGAACACTGAAGCTTTCTTT. Translated, it gives CASSYSTSMNTEAFF.

The chain links TRBV11-3 to TRBJ2-1; 7 bases are shared with TRBD2. CDR1 SGHNT and CDR2 YENEEA come from the germline V gene. The CDR3 loop spans 15 amino acids. With 2 bases clipped from V and 6 bases from J, the junction kept 7 bases outside the gene matches. The CDR3 region is CASSLPQTSLNEQFF. The CDR3 coding sequence is TGTGCCAGCAGCTTACCCCAGACTAGCCTCAATGAGCAGTTCTTC.

Note on this clone: The junction does not match germline at one end; this may be a read error. This chain links TRBV4-3 with TRBJ1-4; D is possibly TRBD1 (5 bases). Germline V gives CDR1 LGHNA, CDR2 YSLEER. The CDR3 totals 18 residues. The CDR3 DNA sequence: TGCGTCAGCAGCCTTCCGCCGGGACCCCCGGGACGTGGTGAAAAACTGTTTTTT. Its translation is CVSSLPPGPPGRGEKLFF.

The chain uses TRBV6-9 and TRBJ1-6; 10 bases are a match to TRBD1. Germline-derived CDR1 and CDR2 are MNHGY and SVAAGI. The CDR3 covers 14 residues. Trimming took 7 bases from V and 8 from J; bases not matched to a gene: 5. The CDR3 DNA reads as TGTGCCAGCACCAGACAGGGGGCGCATTCACCCCTCCACTTT. Protein: CASTRQGAHSPLHF.

This chain joins TRBV9 and TRBJ2-1, with TRBD1 matching over 7 bases. The CDR3 consists of 15 residues. J gave up 3 bases and V 3 bases, and 6 bases lay outside the gene matches. Germline lookup yields CDR1 SGDLS and CDR2 YYNGEE. The CDR3 nucleotides are TGTGCCAGCAGCGCTCTAGGGGGCCTCTACAATGAGCAGTTCTTC. It yields the protein CASSALGGLYNEQFF.

The J gene is TRBJ2-2, the V gene TRBV9; no clear D. CDR1 and CDR2 (germline): SGDLS, YYNGEE. The CDR3 runs to 17 residues. Deletions cut 4 bases from V and 2 bases from J, with 18 bases between. The CDR3 is CASSPFFPHLNTGELFF. As DNA, the CDR3 is TGTGCCAGCAGCCCTTTCTTCCCTCACCTAAACACCGGGGAGCTGTTTTTT. Full variable domain (outside the CDR3, taken from reference TRBV9 and TRBJ2-2): DSGVTQTPKHLITATGQRVTLRCSPRSGDLSVYWYQQSLDQGLQFLIQYYNGEERAKGNILERFSAQQFPDLHSELNLSSLELGDSALYFCASSPFFPHLNTGELFFGEGSRLTVL.

The V call is TRBV7-6, the J call TRBJ1-5; D unresolved. V gave up 6 bases and J gave up 6 bases, with 15 bases separating them. Germline V gene sequence: CDR1 SGHVS, CDR2 FNYEAQ. This CDR3 has 14 residues. The CDR3 here is CASSREGWSQPQHF. In DNA, the CDR3 is TGTGCCAGCAGTAGGGAGGGATGGAGTCAGCCCCAGCATTTT.

CDR3 amino acids: CASRDSGLGTGELFF. The CDR3, as DNA: TGTGCCAGCAGGGACTCTGGGTTAGGGACCGGGGAGCTGTTTTTT. The chain links TRBV6-5 to TRBJ2-2; TRBD2 is a possible D gene (5 bases). V lost 6 bases, J lost 5 bases, and 16 bases lay in between. Germline assignment: CDR1 MNHEY and CDR2 SVGAGI. This CDR3 contains 15 residues.

The rearrangement uses TRBV29-1 and TRBJ2-5; D may be TRBD2 (6 bases). The CDR3 contains 13 residues. Deletions cut 6 bases from V and 5 bases from J, with 16 bases between. The germline V gene has CDR1 SQVTM and CDR2 ANQGSEA. CDR3 region: CSVNGGSLETQYF. The CDR3 region has the DNA TGCAGCGTCAATGGGGGGTCCTTGGAGACCCAGTACTTC.

The J gene is TRBJ2-1, the V gene TRBV2; D is undetermined. The ends were cut back, 5 bases at V and 4 bases at J, with 9 bases in the middle. Looked up from germline, CDR1 is SNHLY and CDR2 is FYNNEI. This CDR3 spans 13 amino acids. Here the CDR3 reads CASSKSSYNEQFF. The CDR3 region has the DNA TGTGCCAGCAGTAAAAGCAGTTACAATGAGCAGTTCTTC.

This chain's CDR3 is CASSITGSGVGELFF. The CDR3 bases are TGTGCCAGTAGTATTACAGGTAGCGGAGTCGGGGAGCTGTTTTTT. The chain couples TRBV19 to TRBJ2-2; maybe TRBD2 (6 bases). The V and J ends lost 3 bases and 7 bases respectively, with 15 bases between them. The CDR3 runs 15 residues. Per the germline V gene, CDR1 is LNHDA and CDR2 is SQIVND (reference sequence).

The rearrangement links TRBV9 to TRBJ2-7; D perhaps matches TRBD2 (6 bases). V shed 0 bases and J shed 3 bases, with 19 bases lying between them. The V gene's germline CDR1 is SGDLS and CDR2 YYNGEE. This CDR3 is 17 amino acids long. CDR3 in DNA: TGTGCCAGCAGCGTAGAAGGGAGGACCGTAGAGGGCTACGAGCAGTACTTC. Translated: CASSVEGRTVEGYEQYF.

V is TRBV9 and J is TRBJ1-1, with a possible D match to TRBD1 (5 bases). Deletions cut 3 bases from V and 3 bases from J, with 18 bases between. The V gene's germline CDR1 is SGDLS and CDR2 YYNGEE. The CDR3 consists of 16 residues. The CDR3 spells CASSAYKGRDHTEAFF. The CDR3 bases are TGTGCCAGCAGCGCCTACAAGGGGCGCGATCACACTGAAGCTTTCTTT. Full variable domain (outside the CDR3, taken from reference TRBV9 and TRBJ1-1): DSGVTQTPKHLITATGQRVTLRCSPRSGDLSVYWYQQSLDQGLQFLIQYYNGEERAKGNILERFSAQQFPDLHSELNLSSLELGDSALYFCASSAYKGRDHTEAFFGQGTRLTVV.

The chain combines TRBV19 with TRBJ1-1, with 9 bases identical to TRBD1. V was pared by 7 bases and J by 5 bases, with 5 bases of the junction left unmatched. This CDR3 spans 13 amino acids. From germline, CDR1 is LNHDA and CDR2 SQIVND (reference sequence). DNA for the CDR3: TGTGCCAGTACGGGGACAGGGCGTACTGAAGCTTTCTTT. This sequence encodes CASTGTGRTEAFF.

The V call is TRBV27, the J call TRBJ2-7; 10 nucleotides match TRBD1. Germline CDR1 MNHEY, CDR2 SMNVEV (reference sequence). The CDR3 contains 16 residues. J lost 1 base, V lost 6 bases, and 9 bases had no gene match. The CDR3 loop reads CASSSPGQGLSYEQYF. CDR3 DNA sequence: TGTGCCAGCAGCTCACCGGGACAGGGGCTTTCCTACGAGCAGTACTTC.

This chain connects TRBV9 to TRBJ1-1; D may be TRBD1 (5 bases). CDR1 and CDR2 from the germline V gene are SGDLS and YYNGEE. The CDR3 covers 15 residues. V lost 4 bases and J 0 bases, leaving 13 bases between the germline ends. The CDR3 region is CASSPVRGMNTEAFF. CDR3 in DNA: TGTGCCAGCAGCCCGGTACGGGGGATGAACACTGAAGCTTTCTTT. Together with reference TRBV9 and TRBJ1-1, the CDR3 gives the full variable domain: DSGVTQTPKHLITATGQRVTLRCSPRSGDLSVYWYQQSLDQGLQFLIQYYNGEERAKGNILERFSAQQFPDLHSELNLSSLELGDSALYFCASSPVRGMNTEAFFGQGTRLTVV.

This clone was observed a few times. This rearrangement joins TRBV9 to TRBJ2-5; 7 nucleotides match TRBD2. Germline V gene sequence: CDR1 SGDLS, CDR2 YYNGEE. V dropped 5 bases and J dropped 5; count of bases not matched to a gene: 12. The CDR3 has 15 residues. CDR3 region: CASRAGGGRWETQYF. As DNA, the CDR3 is TGTGCCAGCAGGGCAGGCGGGGGACGGTGGGAGACCCAGTACTTC.

V is TRBV11-3 and J is TRBJ1-2; D may be TRBD1 (6 bases). Trimming pared 5 bases from V and 4 bases from J, leaving 11 bases between. Germline values: CDR1 SGHNT, CDR2 YENEEA. CDR3 size: 13 residues. CDR3 sequence (DNA): TGTGCCAGCAGCCACGGACAGACCTATGGCTACACCTTC. Translating it yields CASSHGQTYGYTF.

The rearrangement joins TRBV7-9 to TRBJ2-2; 10 bases agree with TRBD2. This CDR3 is built from 16 residues. Germline V gene sequence: CDR1 SEHNR, CDR2 FQNEAQ (reference sequence). V gave up 5 bases and J gave up 2 bases; unmatched junction bases: 5. The CDR3, as DNA: TGTGCCAGCAGCCCGCTAGCGGGGGATAACACCGGGGAGCTGTTTTTT. Translation gives CASSPLAGDNTGELFF.

V gene TRBV7-6 combines with J gene TRBJ2-3; the match to TRBD2 covers 13 bases. After removal of 1 base from V and 1 base from J, the junction contained 5 bases not matched to a gene. CDR1 and CDR2 from the germline V gene are SGHVS and FNYEAQ. CDR3 length equals 18 residues. DNA for the CDR3: TGTGCCAGCAGCTTAGGCCCCGGACTAGCGGGGGGCACAGATACGCAGTATTTT. Translation gives CASSLGPGLAGGTDTQYF.

This rearrangement joins TRBV9 to TRBJ1-4, with 9 bases lining up with TRBD1. This CDR3 is built from 14 residues. Germline lookup yields CDR1 SGDLS and CDR2 YYNGEE. V was pared by 4 bases and J by 7 bases, with 5 bases of the junction left unmatched. Here the CDR3 DNA reads TGTGCCAGCAGCAGGACAGGGGAAGGTGAAAAACTGTTTTTT. It specifies CASSRTGEGEKLFF.

The V and J genes are TRBV6-5 and TRBJ2-1, with 7 positions matching TRBD2. The CDR3 extends over 14 amino acids. The V segment lost 5 bases and the J segment 4 bases; nucleotides outside the gene matches: 5. Germline-derived CDR1 and CDR2 are MNHEY and SVGAGI. The chain's CDR3 is CASSGLAEYNEQFF. The CDR3 DNA reads as TGTGCCAGCAGTGGGCTAGCGGAGTACAATGAGCAGTTCTTC.

CDR3 in DNA: TGTGCCAGCAGCCGGACCAACAGGAACGAGCAGTACTTC. Protein product: CASSRTNRNEQYF. The chain has TRBV14 and TRBJ2-7; D possibly corresponds to TRBD1 (5 bases). The germline V gene encodes CDR1 SGHDN and CDR2 FVKESK. V was trimmed by 4 bases and J by 5 bases, leaving 12 bases between them. The CDR3 runs to 13 residues.